This T cell receptor (delta chain) emerged from a study of γδ T cells in repeated Plasmodium falciparum infection (dated by TCRdb to 2020 to 2023). Background on the whole study: The natural-infection arm enrolled Malian children exposed to intense seasonal malaria transmission and compared the Malian children with Australian children matched for age and gender. Four to six malaria-naive U.S. adults underwent four controlled human malaria infections by bites from P. falciparum NF54-infected Anopheles stephensi mosquitoes over about 640 days. Samples from controlled-infection subjects were taken at baseline, just before selected infections, and 21 days after each infection. Malian gammadelta TCR repertoires were analysed cross-sectionally during no-transmission periods and longitudinally across acute febrile malaria episodes. In the study, the shaping of the human gammadelta T cell repertoire by repeated Plasmodium falciparum infection was examined using natural infection in Mali and controlled human malaria infection. Here is what the overall study found, with its caveats: Repeated controlled infections appeared to drive waves of new clonotype selection in Vdelta2-negative, largely Vdelta1+, gammadelta TCR repertoires. Compared with the repertoires of Australian children, the Vdelta2-negative gammadelta TCR repertoires of Malian children appeared more clonally expanded, less diverse and less shared. The Malian cohort came from a small rural village of predominantly one ethnic group, limiting generalizability. A highly stable polyclonal repertoire over time and infection, with many inter-individual overlapping TCRgamma sequences, was shown by Vgamma9/Vdelta2+ TCR repertoires. The controlled-infection cohort was small, limiting analysis of inter-individual variability in gammadelta T cell responses.

For bulk TCR repertoire analysis, Vgamma9/Vdelta2+ and Vdelta2-negative gammadelta T cell populations were flow-sorted out of peripheral blood mononuclear cells. In this sample, this clone turned up a few times. Its antigen remains unidentified. The protein TCRdb lists belongs to a much larger clone and differs from this DNA's translation at residue 18, which points to a read error; the protein shown is made from the DNA. Library method: multiplex PCR. Sequenced using an Illumina MiSeq. From each sorted gammadelta T cell sample, both TCR gamma (TRG) and TCR delta (TRD) chains were sequenced. Processing in the source paper ran as follows. Repertoire analyses included clonotype tree plots, accumulated frequency of the top 20 clonotypes, diversity index (DI) and D75 metrics. Clones were re-identified by TCRdb from the public reads with CATT, and rows with the same DNA were merged. TCRdb's processing, not the study's, gives the V and J calls here. The sample table shows under 50,000 delta-chain clones, and 1.6% are seen once. The ten largest clones add up to over 7% of the sample.

V is shortened by 1 base, J by 7 bases, and the region joining them spans 37 bases. From its cysteine to its phenylalanine, the CDR3 spans 22 amino acids. Just CDR3 DNA is preserved here, 66 bases in frame from base 1. Looking up the germline V gene yields CDR1 TSWWSYY and CDR2 QGS. Specimen: gamma-delta T cells from blood. The receptor chain draws on TRDV1 and TRDJ1, with TRDD2 perhaps the D gene, on 9 matching bases. TCRdb does not report a J gene; here it was assigned by matching the DNA to germline references. This clonotype was obtained from a pool of human donors (malaria-infected and uninfected, not separated). The CDR3 amino acid sequence is: CALGEPPAFLREGFWGTIKLIF. The DNA sequence follows: TGTGCTCTTGGGGAACCCCCTGCCTTCCTACGAGAAGGTTTCTGGGGGACTATTAAACTCATCTTT.